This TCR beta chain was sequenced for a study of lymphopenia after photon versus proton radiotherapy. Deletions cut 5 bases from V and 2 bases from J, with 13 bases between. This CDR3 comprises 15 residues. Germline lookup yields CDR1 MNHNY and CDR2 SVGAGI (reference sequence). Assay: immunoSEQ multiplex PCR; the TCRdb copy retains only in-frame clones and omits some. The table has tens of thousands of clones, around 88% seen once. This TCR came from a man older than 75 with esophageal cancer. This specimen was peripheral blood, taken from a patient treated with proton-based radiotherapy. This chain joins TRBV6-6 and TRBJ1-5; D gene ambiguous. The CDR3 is CASSPLGEGNQPQHF. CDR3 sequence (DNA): TGTGCCAGCAGTCCCCTCGGGGAGGGCAATCAGCCCCAGCATTTT.